The 22 T cell receptor beta chains in this list originate from one sample, sequenced in a study of T cell repertoires in cytomegalovirus infection. TCRdb passed the reads through MiXCR, listing each CDR3 protein once. The repertoire holds 900,000 to 950,000 distinct CDR3 sequences, with around 32% as singletons. For these TCRs, the target antigens are not known. The source was cultured CD8+ T cells from PBMCs, collected from culture after CMV antigen stimulation. The receptor set was obtained from a human donor in good health (CMV status not recorded). Some clones in this sample may be carry-over from other donors' samples.

This clonotype came up a few times. In DNA, the CDR3 is TGTGCCAGTAGTATCCTCATCTATGGATTCAGGGAAGGCGGGGAGCTGTTTTTT. Translating it yields CASSILIYGFREGGELFF. The chain joins TRBV19 to TRBJ2-2; possibly TRBD1 for D (5 bases). Between the trimmed V and J ends, which lost 3 bases and 7 bases, there was a span of 24 bases. The germline V gene has CDR1 LNHDA and CDR2 SQIVND (reference sequence). The CDR3 is 18 amino acids.

CDR3: CASSPEETGPPLSYF. Written as DNA, the CDR3 is TGTGCCAGCTCACCAGAAGAAACGGGCCCTCCCTTGTCGTATTTT. The J gene is TRBJ2-3, the V gene TRBV18; D gene uncertain. Looked up from germline, CDR1 is KGHSH and CDR2 is LQKENI. The CDR3 loop spans 15 amino acids. V was clipped by 2 bases and J by 14 bases, with 23 bases between them.

Concerning this clonotype: At one end the junction does not follow the germline gene, possibly because of a read error. This rearrangement joins TRBV9 to TRBJ1-5; 7 bases map to TRBD1. The germline gives CDR1 SGDLS, CDR2 YYNGEE. The CDR3 has 15 amino acids. This CDR3 is CASSVGTASNQPRHF. As DNA, the CDR3 is TGTGCCAGCAGCGTCGGGACAGCTAGCAATCAGCCCCGGCATTTT.

This clonotype was counted many times. The rearrangement links TRBV7-9 to TRBJ1-1; 7 bases match TRBD1. V lost 5 bases, J lost 0 bases, and 3 bases stayed unmatched. The germline V gene has CDR1 SEHNR and CDR2 FQNEAQ (reference sequence). This CDR3 is built from 14 residues. The CDR3 DNA reads as TGTGCCAGCAGCCCGGGACAGTTGAACACTGAAGCTTTCTTT. As protein: CASSPGQLNTEAFF.

J is TRBJ1-5 and V is TRBV27; 9 bases map to TRBD1. The CDR3 contains 14 residues. Germline trimming cut 5 bases from V and 9 bases from J; bases unmatched to any gene: 8. CDR1 MNHEY and CDR2 SMNVEV come from the germline V gene (reference sequence). This CDR3 reads CASSPGTGYPPQHF. Written as DNA, the CDR3 is TGTGCCAGCAGTCCAGGGACAGGGTACCCGCCCCAGCATTTT.

V and J are TRBV13 and TRBJ2-5; tentative D call: TRBD1 (6 bases). Germline values: CDR1 PRHDT, CDR2 FYEKMQ (reference sequence). The CDR3 is 13 residues long. V gave up 5 bases and J gave up 4 bases, with 11 bases separating them. The CDR3, as DNA: TGTGCCAGCAGCGCAGGACAGCGAGAGACCCAGTACTTC. Amino acids: CASSAGQRETQYF.

This clonotype showed up just a few times. The CDR3 bases are TGTGCCAGCAGTTACGCTACAGGGGGAGAGACCCAGTACTTC. Translated: CASSYATGGETQYF. The rearrangement joins TRBV6-2 or TRBV6-3 to TRBJ2-5; TRBD1 agrees at 8 bases. The ends lost 2 bases at V and 4 bases at J; junction bases unmatched: 3. Germline V gene sequence: CDR1 MNHEY, CDR2 SVGEGT. The CDR3 extends over 14 amino acids.

The chain joins TRBV12-3 or TRBV12-4 to TRBJ1-2; D unresolved. The CDR3 covers 14 residues. The V and J ends lost 1 base and 5 bases respectively, with 11 bases between them. The CDR3 DNA sequence: TGTGCCAGCAGTTTAGTTGACACGGAATATGGCTACACCTTC. It translates to CASSLVDTEYGYTF.

This clonotype turned up a few times. The chain has TRBV19 and TRBJ2-1; weak D call: TRBD2 (6 bases). The length of the CDR3 is 19 residues. V lost 8 bases and J lost 5, with 31 bases in between. The germline V gene has CDR1 LNHDA and CDR2 SQIVND (reference sequence). The CDR3 loop reads CASSSLRQAAGFGNNEQFF. DNA of the CDR3: TGTGCCAGTTCCTCTCTCCGACAAGCAGCGGGTTTCGGGAACAATGAGCAGTTCTTC.

This chain uses TRBV4-3 with TRBJ1-6; no firm D call. This CDR3 comprises 17 residues. Germline V gene lookup returns CDR1 LGHNA and CDR2 YSLEER. Trimming shortened V by 0 bases and J by 1 base, and 10 bases separated the two germline ends. The DNA for the CDR3 is TGCGCCAGCAGCCAAGACCTCACCGGGTCCTATAATTCACCCCTCCACTTT. Translating gives CASSQDLTGSYNSPLHF.

The V call is TRBV27, the J call TRBJ1-1; D not certain. The CDR3 spans 13 residues. The V and J ends lost 6 bases and 2 bases respectively, with 10 bases between them. Germline-derived CDR1 and CDR2 are MNHEY and SMNVEV (reference sequence). This CDR3 reads CASRSPPNTEAFF. CDR3 nucleotide sequence: TGTGCCAGCAGATCACCTCCCAACACTGAAGCTTTCTTT.

The CDR3 sequence: CASGLAPGQGNEQYF. The CDR3 DNA follows: TGTGCTAGTGGTTTGGCACCGGGACAGGGGAACGAGCAGTACTTC. J is TRBJ2-7 and V is TRBV12-5; 10 nucleotides line up with TRBD1. Germline CDR1 reads LGHNT; CDR2 reads FRNRAP. The length of the CDR3 is 15 residues. V trimming: 1 base; J trimming: 5 bases; junction bases outside the gene matches: 5.

The chain joins TRBV20-1 to TRBJ2-2; D is uncertain. The CDR3 is 17 residues long. With 0 bases removed from V and 0 bases from J, the gap between germline ends came to 14 bases. CDR1 and CDR2 (germline): DFQATT, SNEGSKA (reference sequence). The CDR3 DNA follows: TGCAGTGCTAGAGATCCTTCTTGGCCCGCGAACACCGGGGAGCTGTTTTTT. Its translation: CSARDPSWPANTGELFF.

The chain uses TRBV4-3 and TRBJ1-1; D unresolved. The CDR3 spans 15 residues. Germline V lookup: CDR1 LGHNA, CDR2 YSLEER. V was clipped by 4 bases and J by 4 bases, with 16 bases between them. CDR3 in amino acids: CASSPRLQSVTEAFF. DNA of the CDR3: TGCGCCAGCAGCCCGAGGTTGCAAAGTGTCACTGAAGCTTTCTTT.

In the case of this clonotype: Since a much larger clone is just one base distant, this may be a read error. The rearrangement joins TRBV9 to TRBJ2-6; D gene ambiguous. The CDR3 has 14 amino acids. CDR1 and CDR2 from the germline V gene are SGDLS and YYNGEE. CDR3 nucleotides: TGTGTCAGCAGCGTGGGTTCTGGGGCCAACGTCCTGACTTTC. Translated, it gives CVSSVGSGANVLTF. Using reference TRBV9 and TRBJ2-6 for the parts outside the CDR3, the full variable domain is DSGVTQTPKHLITATGQRVTLRCSPRSGDLSVYWYQQSLDQGLQFLIQYYNGEERAKGNILERFSAQQFPDLHSELNLSSLELGDSALYFCVSSVGSGANVLTFGAGSRLTVL.

This clonotype was observed a handful of times. This chain joins TRBV6-1 and TRBJ2-1; TRBD2 might be the D (7 bases). This CDR3 has 14 residues. Trimming took 5 bases from V and 7 from J, leaving 15 bases between them. Looked up from germline, CDR1 is MNHNS and CDR2 is SASEGT. This CDR3 reads CASSKGGGRNEQFF. The DNA for the CDR3 is TGTGCCAGCAGTAAGGGGGGGGGCCGGAATGAGCAGTTCTTC.

This clonotype was counted many times. This chain links TRBV7-2 with TRBJ2-2; D remains ambiguous. Between the trimmed V and J ends, which lost 5 bases and 7 bases, there was a span of 8 bases. CDR1 SGHTA and CDR2 FQGNSA come from the germline V gene. CDR3 length equals 12 residues. Here the CDR3 DNA reads TGTGCCAGCAGCATTTCCTACGGGGAGCTGTTTTTT. As protein: CASSISYGELFF.

To note about this clonotype: At one of its ends the junction is not consistent with the germline gene, which may arise from a read error. The chain couples TRBV7-2 to TRBJ2-7; D is unclear. Germline assignment: CDR1 SGHTA and CDR2 FQGNSA. The CDR3 loop spans 13 amino acids. The CDR3 loop reads CVSSLARSYEQYF. The CDR3 DNA is TGTGTCAGCAGCTTAGCCCGATCCTACGAGCAGTACTTC.

The table lists this clonotype with a few counts. This rearrangement joins TRBV5-6 to TRBJ2-7; 8 positions match TRBD1. With 2 bases clipped from V and 6 bases from J, the junction kept 4 bases outside the gene matches. Germline V gene sequence: CDR1 SGHDT, CDR2 YYEEEE. The CDR3 is 13 residues long. The CDR3 nucleotides read TGTGCCAGCAGCTTAGGACAGGGATTCGAGCAGTACTTC. It specifies CASSLGQGFEQYF.

The CDR3 region is CASSYVAGAVYGYTF. CDR3 bases: TGTGCCAGTAGCTATGTGGCGGGGGCAGTCTATGGCTACACCTTC. The chain employs TRBV19 and TRBJ1-2, with a possible D match to TRBD1 (6 bases). The CDR3 has 15 amino acids. V gave up 6 bases and J gave up 4 bases, with 18 bases separating them. The germline V gene has CDR1 LNHDA and CDR2 SQIVND (reference sequence).

This chain joins TRBV7-8 and TRBJ2-6; D uncertain. This CDR3 is 14 amino acids long. The germline V gene encodes CDR1 SGHVS and CDR2 FQNEAQ. With 6 bases removed from V and 4 bases from J, the gap between germline ends came to 10 bases. The CDR3 loop is CASRLSEGANVLTF. CDR3 nucleotide sequence: TGTGCCAGCAGACTCTCCGAAGGGGCCAACGTCCTGACTTTC.

The chain has TRBV9 and TRBJ1-2, with a tentative D call TRBD1 (5 bases). The ends were cut back, 9 bases at V and 7 bases at J, with 16 bases in the middle. Germline V gene data show CDR1 as SGDLS and CDR2 as YYNGEE. The CDR3 is made up of 12 amino acids. This chain's CDR3 is CATGQGPRGYTF. The CDR3 coding sequence is TGTGCCACCGGGCAGGGACCCCGTGGCTACACCTTC.